The 5 T cell receptor beta chains presented below share a single source sample, sequenced in a study of shared clonotypes between healthy human individuals. Generated by immunoSEQ multiplex PCR, the TCRdb table keeps only in-frame clones and is missing some. Counted here are millions of clones, 85% to 95% occurring once; the ten biggest clones make up approximately 1.7%. CD45RO-negative cells were positively selected for CCR7, leaving out terminally differentiated effector memory CD45RA+ cells. Sequenced input: naive CD8+ T cells from PBMCs. Receptor source: a man aged 18-30 years in good health. Some clones in this sample may be carry-over from other donors' samples.

The chain has TRBV28 and TRBJ2-7; D is perhaps TRBD1 or TRBD2 (5 bases each). CDR1 and CDR2 from the germline V gene are MDHEN and SYDVKM. The CDR3 has 14 residues. With 7 bases removed from V and 0 bases from J, the gap between germline ends came to 13 bases. CDR3 amino acids: CASTKGRSSYEQYF. The CDR3 coding sequence is TGTGCCAGCACCAAGGGACGGAGCTCCTACGAGCAGTACTTC.

The chain links TRBV27 to TRBJ1-3; 9 bases are shared with TRBD1. Germline assignment: CDR1 MNHEY and CDR2 SMNVEV (reference sequence). V lost 5 bases and J lost 7; bases outside the gene matches: 9. The CDR3 is 15 amino acids. CDR3 in DNA: TGTGCCAGCAGTACCACAGGGGGCTTAAGGAACACCATATATTTT. Translating it yields CASSTTGGLRNTIYF.

V is TRBV11-2 and J is TRBJ1-1; tentative D call: TRBD1 (5 bases). Trimming stripped 4 bases from V and 11 bases from J, with 14 bases between. The germline V gene has CDR1 SGHAT and CDR2 FQNNGV. This CDR3 contains 12 residues. CDR3 sequence (DNA): TGTGCCAGCAGCTCCCCCGGGGGGACGGCTTTCTTT. Its protein is CASSSPGGTAFF.

V gene TRBV11-2 combines with J gene TRBJ2-3; possibly TRBD1 or TRBD2 for D (5 bases each). V gave up 5 bases and J gave up 5 bases, with 14 bases separating them. The CDR3 is 14 residues long. The V gene's germline CDR1 is SGHAT and CDR2 FQNNGV. The CDR3 sequence: CASSPRDQRDTQYF. CDR3 DNA: TGTGCCAGCAGCCCCCGGGACCAAAGAGATACGCAGTATTTT.

The chain has TRBV5-1 and TRBJ1-2, with 7 nucleotides matching TRBD1. The CDR3 length is 14 residues. J lost 6 bases, V lost 0 bases, and 5 bases had no gene match. CDR1 is SGHRS, CDR2 YFSETQ, per germline. CDR3 coding DNA: TGCGCCAGCAGCTTGGGACAGGGTATAGATGGCTACACCTTC. Amino acids: CASSLGQGIDGYTF.